This T cell receptor beta chain comes out of a study of CD4 T cells in relation to SARS-CoV-2 and coronaviruses. The CDR3 sequence is 15 residues long. V shed 2 bases, J shed 6 bases, and the junction held 2 bases outside the gene matches. Germline lookup yields CDR1 LGHDT and CDR2 YNNKEL (reference sequence). Sequenced by immunoSEQ multiplex PCR; TCRdb stores in-frame clones only, minus some. The sample holds 50,000 to 65,000 clones, around 90% seen once. V gene TRBV3-1 (or the pseudogene TRBV3-2) combines with J gene TRBJ2-1; 12 bases are shared with TRBD1. The sample comprised naive CD4+ T cells from PBMCs. Described subset: naive CD4+ T cells isolated by negative enrichment. The TCR originated in an adult with COVID-19. CDR3 in DNA: TGTGCCAGCAGCCAACCGGGACAGGGGGCCAATGAGCAGTTCTTC. This sequence encodes CASSQPGQGANEQFF.